The clone carrying this TCR beta chain was seen a handful of times. What it binds is not known. Tregs were sorted as CD4+CD25+CD127-/low cells. Study outcomes and limitations: Greatest tumor Treg TCR overlap was with tumor naive CD4+ cells.

Full-length variable regions came from constant-region reverse primers plus semi-nested Nested Universal Primer A PCR. TCRdb re-analysed the 5' RACE reads in MiXCR, keeping a single row per CDR3 protein. The table records 50,000 to 65,000 distinct CDR3 sequences, less than 25% of them present only once. Sequencing used tumor-infiltrating Tregs sorted from the breast tumor. The receptor comes from a female donor with breast cancer.

The CDR3 here is CATAPNTDTQYF. The DNA of the CDR3 is TGTGCCACCGCCCCTAACACAGATACGCAGTATTTT. The chain joins TRBV10-3 to TRBJ2-3; D gene ambiguous. CDR3 length: 12 amino acids. The germline V gene has CDR1 ENHRY and CDR2 SYGVKD. V was trimmed by 10 bases and J by 2 bases, leaving 10 bases between them.